This is a list of T cell receptor beta chains from one sample in a study of post-analysis software for immune sequencing data. Each CDR3 protein gets one entry after TCRdb re-called the PCR reads with MiXCR. This table holds a few hundred thousand distinct CDR3 sequences, 35% to 45% found once. Sequencing input: blood. The source is a girl aged 2 to 10 with multiple sclerosis. The CDR3 runs from the conserved cysteine through the conserved F or W. A D gene is named only where the DNA matches it firmly. Clone size is shown for a subset of rows, as once, few, many or a class of expanded clone.

d_call j_call clone_size v_call cdr3_aa cdr3_nt
- TRBJ2-3 few TRBV7-9 CASSLVRDSLLSVMDTQYF TGTGCCAGCAGCTTAGTGCGGGACTCCCTCTTGAGCGTAATGGATACGCAGTATTTT
- TRBJ1-2 few TRBV7-2 CASSLVPASPESGGYTF TGTGCCAGCAGCTTAGTCCCAGCCAGCCCCGAGTCGGGTGGCTACACCTTC
TRBD2 TRBJ2-3 many TRBV5-1 CASSVKLAGGIDTQYF TGCGCCAGCAGCGTCAAACTAGCGGGGGGAATAGATACGCAGTATTTT
- TRBJ2-5 - TRBV5-1 CASGRGETQYF TGCGCCAGCGGAAGGGGGGAGACCCAGTACTTC
TRBD2 TRBJ2-3 - TRBV29-1 CSGMTSGRSDTQYF TGCAGCGGTATGACTAGCGGGAGGTCAGATACGCAGTATTTT
- TRBJ1-6 few TRBV20-1 CSASLRGNSPLHF TGCAGTGCTAGCCTCCGCGGTAATTCACCCCTCCACTTT
- TRBJ2-3 - TRBV5-6 CASSLRTPLGDTQYF TGTGCCAGCAGCTTGAGAACTCCCCTGGGAGATACGCAGTATTTT
TRBD2 TRBJ2-1 few TRBV5-1 CASSLASGGFDEQFF TGCGCCAGCAGCTTGGCTAGCGGGGGGTTTGATGAGCAGTTCTTC
- TRBJ2-5 - TRBV20-1 CSARVRAAVQETQYF TGCAGTGCTAGAGTCAGAGCGGCCGTCCAAGAGACCCAGTACTTC
TRBD1 TRBJ1-5 - TRBV20-1 CSARGLEGASNQPQHF TGCAGTGCTAGGGGCCTGGAGGGGGCTAGCAATCAGCCCCAGCATTTT
- TRBJ2-7 - TRBV5-5 CASSPGHGVAYEQYF TGTGCCAGCAGCCCGGGACACGGAGTCGCCTACGAGCAGTACTTC
TRBD1 TRBJ2-4 - TRBV13 CASSIKGGTGKNIQYF TGTGCCAGCAGCATTAAAGGGGGGACAGGAAAAAACATTCAGTACTTC
TRBD2 TRBJ2-5 - TRBV28 CATRLAGGVETQYF TGTGCCACCCGACTAGCGGGAGGGGTGGAGACCCAGTACTTC
- TRBJ2-5 - TRBV20-1 CSARDGRLVQETQYF TGCAGTGCTAGAGATGGTCGTCTGGTGCAAGAGACCCAGTACTTC
TRBD1 TRBJ2-1 - TRBV14 CASNPGQGSSYDEQFF TGTGCCAGCAACCCGGGACAGGGAAGCTCCTACGATGAGCAGTTCTTC
TRBD1 TRBJ2-2 - TRBV12-3/TRBV12-4 CASSFGQGDTGELFF TGTGCCAGCAGTTTTGGACAGGGCGACACCGGGGAGCTGTTTTTT
- TRBJ2-2 - TRBV4-3 CASTDIINTGELFF TGCGCCAGCACGGACATAATTAACACCGGGGAGCTGTTTTTT
TRBD1 TRBJ1-2 few TRBV9 CASSAYPRTGQDNYGYTF TGTGCCAGCAGCGCCTACCCTAGGACAGGGCAAGATAACTATGGCTACACCTTC
- TRBJ2-1 - TRBV20-1 CSARVGADEQFF TGCAGTGCTAGAGTAGGCGCCGATGAGCAGTTCTTC
TRBD2 TRBJ2-3 few TRBV7-2 CASSDRLAGETDTQYF TGTGCCAGCAGCGACCGACTAGCGGGAGAGACAGATACGCAGTATTTT
- TRBJ1-2 few TRBV7-6 CASSLETARGYGYTF TGTGCCAGCAGCTTAGAGACAGCACGAGGCTATGGCTACACCTTC
TRBD1 TRBJ2-5 few TRBV5-1 CASSFGQGQETRYF TGCGCCAGCAGCTTTGGACAGGGACAAGAGACCCGGTACTTC
TRBD2 TRBJ2-7 few TRBV29-1 CSVDGGDEQYF TGCAGCGTTGACGGGGGGGACGAGCAGTACTTC
- TRBJ1-2 - TRBV25-1 CASTESQGYGYTF TGTGCCTCGACAGAATCCCAGGGTTATGGCTACACCTTC
- TRBJ2-1 few TRBV5-6 CASSLRGAVYNEQFF TGTGCCAGCAGCTTGAGGGGCGCCGTCTACAATGAGCAGTTCTTC
- TRBJ2-1 - TRBV12-3/TRBV12-4 CATRPRPPDEQFF TGTGCCACTCGACCCCGTCCCCCGGATGAGCAGTTCTTC
TRBD2 TRBJ2-5 few TRBV19 CASTENGGAETQYF TGTGCCAGTACCGAAAACGGGGGGGCTGAGACCCAGTACTTC
- TRBJ1-6 - TRBV5-4 CASGLKLDSPLHF TGTGCCAGCGGCTTGAAATTAGATTCACCCCTCCACTTT
- TRBJ1-4 - TRBV12-3/TRBV12-4 CASSLWEGKLFF TGTGCCAGCAGTTTATGGGAAGGAAAACTGTTTTTT
TRBD2 TRBJ2-5 once TRBV4-1 CASSQAGLAVGETQYF TGCGCCAGCAGCCAGGCCGGACTAGCGGTCGGAGAGACCCAGTACTTC
- TRBJ2-1 few TRBV25-1 CASSEYGRHSYNEQFF TGTGCCAGCAGTGAATACGGCAGACACTCCTACAATGAGCAGTTCTTC
- TRBJ2-3 few TRBV7-2 CASSLVWGRKADTQYF TGTGCCAGCAGCTTAGTTTGGGGGCGCAAGGCAGATACGCAGTATTTT
- TRBJ2-1 - TRBV20-1 CSAWTQNTYNEQFF TGCAGTGCTTGGACTCAAAACACCTACAATGAGCAGTTCTTC
TRBD1 TRBJ2-7 - TRBV28 CASSGSGQWNYEQYF TGTGCCAGCAGTGGATCGGGACAGTGGAACTACGAGCAGTACTTC
- TRBJ1-1 few TRBV12-3/TRBV12-4 CASIKGNTEAFF TGTGCCAGCATCAAGGGGAACACTGAAGCTTTCTTT
- TRBJ1-2 - TRBV29-1 CSVEDRRAGYTF TGCAGCGTTGAAGATCGCAGGGCTGGCTACACCTTC
TRBD2 TRBJ2-3 - TRBV7-2 CASSLVQTSGRMTDTQYF TGTGCCAGCAGCTTAGTTCAAACTAGCGGGAGGATGACAGATACGCAGTATTTT
- TRBJ2-3 few TRBV7-3 CASSSTGFTDTQYF TGTGCCAGCAGCAGTACAGGGTTCACAGATACGCAGTATTTT
- TRBJ2-1 few TRBV25-1 CASTDTHRESDGMYNEQFF TGTGCCAGCACCGATACTCACAGGGAGTCGGATGGAATGTACAATGAGCAGTTCTTC
- TRBJ1-5 - TRBV11-2 CASSAGRYSNQPQHF TGTGCCAGCAGCGCCGGGAGATATAGCAATCAGCCCCAGCATTTT
- TRBJ2-5 few TRBV24-1 CATSDTGGAGETQYF TGTGCCACCAGTGATACCGGAGGGGCGGGAGAGACCCAGTACTTC
- TRBJ2-7 - TRBV16 CASTSSSAEQYF TGTGCCAGCACCTCAAGCTCCGCCGAGCAGTACTTC
TRBD2 TRBJ2-3 - TRBV20-1 CSARDLAGRRDTQYF TGCAGTGCTAGAGATTTAGCGGGGCGCCGGGATACGCAGTATTTT
- TRBJ1-1 few TRBV27 CASNFPGDTEAFF TGTGCCAGCAATTTTCCAGGGGACACTGAAGCTTTCTTT
TRBD2 TRBJ2-7 - TRBV12-3/TRBV12-4 CASRSSGSSYEQYF TGTGCCAGCAGGTCTAGCGGGAGCTCCTACGAGCAGTACTTC
- TRBJ2-7 few TRBV10-3 CAGGEQYF TGTGCCGGGGGGGAGCAGTACTTC
- TRBJ2-1 few TRBV29-1 CSVEERGSNEQFF TGCAGTGTTGAGGAAAGGGGGTCAAATGAGCAGTTCTTC
- TRBJ1-2 few TRBV28 CASSPGLIYGYTF TGTGCCAGCAGTCCGGGACTCATCTATGGCTACACCTTC
- TRBJ2-1 few TRBV12-3/TRBV12-4 CASSSQGFDEQFF TGTGCCAGCAGTTCCCAGGGTTTCGATGAGCAGTTCTTC
- TRBJ1-1 - TRBV29-1 CSVSGRMNTEAFF TGCAGCGTTTCTGGTAGAATGAACACTGAAGCTTTCTTT
TRBD1 TRBJ2-1 - TRBV7-2 CASSAGQGVANEQFF TGTGCCAGCAGCGCGGGACAGGGGGTCGCTAATGAGCAGTTCTTC
- TRBJ2-1 - TRBV12-3/TRBV12-4 CASRRPRSGTLSYNEQFF TGTGCCAGCAGACGACCCCGTTCCGGGACACTGTCCTACAATGAGCAGTTCTTC
TRBD2 TRBJ2-7 - TRBV10-3 CAIGTSGGLSSYNEQYF TGTGCCATTGGGACTAGCGGGGGTCTAAGCTCCTACAATGAGCAGTACTTC
TRBD2 TRBJ2-3 - TRBV5-1 CASSSSTSGIADTQYF TGCGCCAGCAGCTCCTCGACTAGCGGGATCGCAGATACGCAGTATTTT